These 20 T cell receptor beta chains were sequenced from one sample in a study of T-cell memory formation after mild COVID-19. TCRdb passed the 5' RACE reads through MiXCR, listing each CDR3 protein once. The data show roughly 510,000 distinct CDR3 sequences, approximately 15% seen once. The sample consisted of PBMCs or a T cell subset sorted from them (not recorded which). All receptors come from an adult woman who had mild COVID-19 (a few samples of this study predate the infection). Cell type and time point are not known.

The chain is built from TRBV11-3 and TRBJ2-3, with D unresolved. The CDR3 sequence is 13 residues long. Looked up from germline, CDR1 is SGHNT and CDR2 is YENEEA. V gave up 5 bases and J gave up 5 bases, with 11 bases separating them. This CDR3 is CASSGASVDTQYF. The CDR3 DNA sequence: TGTGCCAGCAGCGGAGCGTCAGTAGATACGCAGTATTTT.

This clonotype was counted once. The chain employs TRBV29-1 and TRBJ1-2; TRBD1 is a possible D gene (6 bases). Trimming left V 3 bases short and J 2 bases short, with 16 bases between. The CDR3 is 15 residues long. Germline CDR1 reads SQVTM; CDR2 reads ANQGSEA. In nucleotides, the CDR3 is TGCAGCGTTGAGAGATTAGGGGGGCAAAACTATGGCTACACCTTC. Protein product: CSVERLGGQNYGYTF.

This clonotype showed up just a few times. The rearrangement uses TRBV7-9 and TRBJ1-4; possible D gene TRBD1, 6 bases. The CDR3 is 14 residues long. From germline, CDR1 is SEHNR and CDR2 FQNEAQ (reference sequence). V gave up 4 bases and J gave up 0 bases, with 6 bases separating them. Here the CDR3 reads CASSWTATNEKLFF. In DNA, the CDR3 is TGTGCCAGCAGCTGGACAGCAACTAATGAAAAACTGTTTTTT.

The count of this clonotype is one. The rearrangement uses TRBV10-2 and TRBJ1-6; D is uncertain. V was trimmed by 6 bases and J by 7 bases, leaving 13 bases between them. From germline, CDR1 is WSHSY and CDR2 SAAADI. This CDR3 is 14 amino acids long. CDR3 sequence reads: CASREDMLNSPLHF. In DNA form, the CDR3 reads TGCGCCAGCAGGGAGGATATGCTAAATTCACCCCTCCACTTT.

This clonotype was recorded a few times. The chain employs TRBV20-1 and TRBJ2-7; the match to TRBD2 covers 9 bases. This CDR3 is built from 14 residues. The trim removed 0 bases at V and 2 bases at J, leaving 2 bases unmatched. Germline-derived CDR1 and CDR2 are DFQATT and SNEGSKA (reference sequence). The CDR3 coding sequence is TGCAGTGCTAGAGATAGCGGGGGAACCTACGAGCAGTACTTC. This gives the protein CSARDSGGTYEQYF.

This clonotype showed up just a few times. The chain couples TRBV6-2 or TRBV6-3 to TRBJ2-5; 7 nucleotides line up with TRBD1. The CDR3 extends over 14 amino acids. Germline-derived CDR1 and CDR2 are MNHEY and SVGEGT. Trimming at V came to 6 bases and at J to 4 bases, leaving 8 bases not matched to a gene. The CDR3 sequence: CASRTTGLGETQYF. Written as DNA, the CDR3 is TGTGCCAGCAGGACGACAGGGCTGGGAGAGACCCAGTACTTC.

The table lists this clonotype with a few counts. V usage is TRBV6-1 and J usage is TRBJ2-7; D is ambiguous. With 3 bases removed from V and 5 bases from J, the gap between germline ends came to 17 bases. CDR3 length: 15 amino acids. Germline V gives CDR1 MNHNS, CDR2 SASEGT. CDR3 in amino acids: CASSESLSLSNEQYF. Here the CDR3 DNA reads TGTGCCAGCAGTGAGTCCCTGTCTCTCTCGAACGAGCAGTACTTC.

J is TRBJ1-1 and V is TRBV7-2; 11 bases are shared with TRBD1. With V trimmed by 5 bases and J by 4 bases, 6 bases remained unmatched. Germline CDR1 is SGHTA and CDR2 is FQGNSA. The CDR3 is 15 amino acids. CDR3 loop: CASSAYGTGGTEAFF. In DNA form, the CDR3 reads TGTGCCAGCAGCGCATACGGGACAGGGGGCACTGAAGCTTTCTTT. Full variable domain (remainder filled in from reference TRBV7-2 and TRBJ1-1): GAGVSQSPSNKVTEKGKDVELRCDPISGHTALYWYRQSLGQGLEFLIYFQGNSAPDKSGLPSDRFSAERTGGSVSTLTIQRTQQEDSAVYLCASSAYGTGGTEAFFGQGTRLTVV.

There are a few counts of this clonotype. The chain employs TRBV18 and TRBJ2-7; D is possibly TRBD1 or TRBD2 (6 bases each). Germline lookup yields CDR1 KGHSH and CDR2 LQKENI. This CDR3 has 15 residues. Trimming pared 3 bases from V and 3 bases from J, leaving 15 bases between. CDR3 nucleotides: TGTGCCAGCTCACCCTCCTCCGGGGGCTACTACGAGCAGTACTTC. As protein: CASSPSSGGYYEQYF.

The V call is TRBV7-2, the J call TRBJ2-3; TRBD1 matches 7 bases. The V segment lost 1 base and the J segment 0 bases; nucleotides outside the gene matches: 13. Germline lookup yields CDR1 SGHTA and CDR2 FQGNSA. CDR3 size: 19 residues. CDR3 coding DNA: TGTGCCAGCAGCTTAGAAGGGGGCCGCGGGCGGTGGAGCACAGATACGCAGTATTTT. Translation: CASSLEGGRGRWSTDTQYF.

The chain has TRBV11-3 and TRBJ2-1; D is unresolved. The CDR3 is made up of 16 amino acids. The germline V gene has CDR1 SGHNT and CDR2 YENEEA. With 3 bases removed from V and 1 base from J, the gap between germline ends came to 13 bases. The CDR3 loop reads CASSFLGLGSYNEQFF. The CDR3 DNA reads TGTGCCAGCAGCTTTTTGGGTCTCGGGTCCTACAATGAGCAGTTCTTC.

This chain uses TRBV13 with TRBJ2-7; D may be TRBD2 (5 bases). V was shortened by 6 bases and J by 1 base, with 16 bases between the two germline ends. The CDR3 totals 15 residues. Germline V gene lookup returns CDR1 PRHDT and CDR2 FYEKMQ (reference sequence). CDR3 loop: CASRDRIGGSYEQYF. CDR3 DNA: TGTGCCAGCAGGGACCGCATTGGCGGGTCCTACGAGCAGTACTTC.

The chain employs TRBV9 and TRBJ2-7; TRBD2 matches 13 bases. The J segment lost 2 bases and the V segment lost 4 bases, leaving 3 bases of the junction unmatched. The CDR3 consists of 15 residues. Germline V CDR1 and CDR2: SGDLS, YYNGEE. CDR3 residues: CASSSGLAGPYEQYF. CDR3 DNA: TGTGCCAGCAGCTCGGGACTAGCGGGACCCTACGAGCAGTACTTC.

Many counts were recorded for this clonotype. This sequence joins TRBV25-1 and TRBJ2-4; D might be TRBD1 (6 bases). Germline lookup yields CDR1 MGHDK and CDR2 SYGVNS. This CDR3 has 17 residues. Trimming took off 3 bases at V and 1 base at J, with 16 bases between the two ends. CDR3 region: CASSEAIPDSAKNIQYF. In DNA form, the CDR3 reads TGTGCCAGCAGTGAGGCCATCCCGGACAGCGCCAAAAACATTCAGTACTTC.

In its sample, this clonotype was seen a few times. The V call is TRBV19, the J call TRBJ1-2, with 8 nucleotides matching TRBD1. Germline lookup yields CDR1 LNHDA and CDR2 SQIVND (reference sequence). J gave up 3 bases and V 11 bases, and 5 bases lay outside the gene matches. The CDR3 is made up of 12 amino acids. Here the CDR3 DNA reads TGTGCCTCAAGACAGGGGTACTATGGCTACACCTTC. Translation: CASRQGYYGYTF.

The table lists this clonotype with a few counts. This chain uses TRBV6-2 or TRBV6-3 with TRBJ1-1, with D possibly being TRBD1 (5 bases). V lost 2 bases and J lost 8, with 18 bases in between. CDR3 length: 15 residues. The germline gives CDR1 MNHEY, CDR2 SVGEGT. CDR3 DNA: TGTGCCAGCAGTTACGATGGGACCTCGAAGTACGAAGCTTTCTTT. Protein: CASSYDGTSKYEAFF.

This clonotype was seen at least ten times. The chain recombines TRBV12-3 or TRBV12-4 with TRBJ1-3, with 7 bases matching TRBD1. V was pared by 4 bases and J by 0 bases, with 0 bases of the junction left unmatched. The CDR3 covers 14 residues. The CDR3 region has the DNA TGTGCCAGCAGTTGGACAGGCTCTGGAAACACCATATATTTT. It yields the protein CASSWTGSGNTIYF.

DNA for the CDR3: TGCAGCGTGGGTCCGACAGGGCGTTTCTATGAGCAGTTCTTC. This codes for CSVGPTGRFYEQFF. This chain connects TRBV29-1 to TRBJ2-1; 7 nucleotides align to TRBD1. The CDR3 has 14 amino acids. The junction had 13 bases not matched to a gene; V was cut back by 6 bases and J by 8 bases. Germline loops: CDR1 SQVTM, CDR2 ANQGSEA.

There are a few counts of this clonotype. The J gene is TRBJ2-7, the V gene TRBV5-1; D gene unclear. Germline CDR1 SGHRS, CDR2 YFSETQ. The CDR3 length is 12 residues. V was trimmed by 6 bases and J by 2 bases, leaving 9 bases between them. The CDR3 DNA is TGCGCCAGCATCTCAGTAACCTACGAGCAGTACTTC. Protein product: CASISVTYEQYF.

CDR3 nucleotides: TGTGCCAGCAGCTTAGGGAGCTACAGGACGAACACTGAAGCTTTCTTT. This codes for CASSLGSYRTNTEAFF. The chain has TRBV7-9 and TRBJ1-1; tentatively, D is TRBD1 (5 bases). From germline, CDR1 is SEHNR and CDR2 FQNEAQ (reference sequence). With 1 base removed from V and 1 base from J, the gap between germline ends came to 13 bases. The CDR3 sequence is 16 residues long.